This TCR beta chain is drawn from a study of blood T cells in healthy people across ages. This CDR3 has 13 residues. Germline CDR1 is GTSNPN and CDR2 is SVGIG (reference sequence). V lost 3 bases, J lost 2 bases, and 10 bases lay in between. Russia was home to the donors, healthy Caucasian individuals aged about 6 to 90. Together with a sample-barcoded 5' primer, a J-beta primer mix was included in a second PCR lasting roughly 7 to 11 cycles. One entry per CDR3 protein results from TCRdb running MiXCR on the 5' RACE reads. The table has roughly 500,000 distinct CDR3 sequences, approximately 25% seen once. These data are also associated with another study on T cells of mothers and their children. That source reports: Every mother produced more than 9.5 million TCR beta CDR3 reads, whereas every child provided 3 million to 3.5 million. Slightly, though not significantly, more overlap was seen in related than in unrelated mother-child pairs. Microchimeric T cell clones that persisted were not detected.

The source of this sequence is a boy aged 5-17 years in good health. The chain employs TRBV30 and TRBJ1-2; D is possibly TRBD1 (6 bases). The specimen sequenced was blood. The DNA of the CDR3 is TGTGCCTGGAGACCAGGGGTCAACTATGGCTACACCTTC. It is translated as CAWRPGVNYGYTF.